The subject of this entry is one TCR beta chain. These data are taken from a study of blood T cell repertoires in COVID-19. Study as a whole: Italy, Spain and the United States were the sources of the convalescent and acute COVID-19 samples. From T cells, B-cell-depleted T cells, or PBMCs came the material, which was cDNA or gDNA.

The CDR3 length is 15 residues. Germline V lookup: CDR1 LGHNA, CDR2 YNFKEQ. V was clipped by 0 bases and J by 7 bases, with 12 bases between them. The data were produced by immunoSEQ multiplex PCR, yet TCRdb's version contains in-frame clones alone and is incomplete. The sample includes 250,000 or so clones, approximately 88% of them seen just once. This sequence joins TRBV4-2 and TRBJ2-2, with D possibly matching TRBD2 (6 bases). Sequencing was carried out using peripheral blood. The source is a woman aged 40 to 50 who had recovered from COVID-19. CDR3 nucleotide sequence: TGTGCCAGCAGCCAAGAGCGGGAAGGTTTCGGGGAGCTGTTTTTT. Translation gives CASSQEREGFGELFF.